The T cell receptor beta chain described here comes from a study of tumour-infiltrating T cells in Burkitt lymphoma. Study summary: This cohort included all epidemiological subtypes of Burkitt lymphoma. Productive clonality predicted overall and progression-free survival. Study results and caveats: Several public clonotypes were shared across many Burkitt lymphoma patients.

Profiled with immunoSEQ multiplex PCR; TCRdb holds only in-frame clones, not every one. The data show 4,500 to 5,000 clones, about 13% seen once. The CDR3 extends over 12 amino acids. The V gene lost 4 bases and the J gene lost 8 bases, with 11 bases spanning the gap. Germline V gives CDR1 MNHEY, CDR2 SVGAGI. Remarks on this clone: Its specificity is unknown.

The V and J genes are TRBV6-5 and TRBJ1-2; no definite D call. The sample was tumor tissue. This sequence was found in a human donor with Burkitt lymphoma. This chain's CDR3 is CASSFRGRGYTF. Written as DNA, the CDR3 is TGTGCCAGCAGTTTCCGAGGACGCGGCTACACCTTC.